This TCR beta chain emerged from a study of cytomegalovirus exposure and HLA in healthy donors. TCRdb's table, derived via immunoSEQ multiplex PCR, lists solely in-frame clones and lacks some. This sample has approximately 230,000 clones, with less than 90% found just once. This CDR3 has 14 amino acids. Germline V gene sequence: CDR1 SGHTA, CDR2 FQGNSA. Trimming took 4 bases from V and 3 from J, leaving 12 bases between them. The receptor's source is a man between 18 and 29 years old in good health and CMV-seropositive. The chain uses TRBV7-2 and TRBJ1-1; D is unresolved. The sequencing input was PBMCs. CDR3 in amino acids: CASSSTGGDTEAFF. The CDR3 nucleotides are TGTGCCAGCAGCTCTACCGGCGGGGACACTGAAGCTTTCTTT.